The next 16 T cell receptor beta chains were all read from a single sample in a study of shared clonotypes between healthy human individuals (TCRdb year 2020). Library prep was done by the immunoSEQ multiplex PCR assay. As stored in TCRdb, this immuneACCESS dataset retains in-frame rearrangements with V and J assigned. A fraction of the clones does not appear; measured against another copy, unresolved V genes explain less than half of the discrepancy, and the remainder lacks a known reason. This sample gives around 700,000 clones in total; around 72% of them show up just once. In total, the top ten clones hold 1.8% of the sample. Material for sequencing was memory CD4+ T cells sorted from blood. The cell subset or site label on this specimen signifies: CD45RA-negative fraction. The source of these receptors is a woman between 25 and 40 years old in good health.

This sequence joins TRBV5-1 and TRBJ2-3; D is unclear. Trimming removed 6 bases from V and 3 bases from J, with 11 bases in between. CDR3 length equals 13 residues. Germline-derived CDR1 and CDR2 are SGHRS and YFSETQ. CDR3 sequence reads: CASKSRRTDTQYF. The DNA of the CDR3 is TGCGCCAGCAAGTCGAGAAGAACAGATACGCAGTATTTT.

Of note for this clone: The same CDR3 can be traced to other DNA sequences in this sample. The chain recombines TRBV19 with TRBJ2-4; 9 positions agree with TRBD1. CDR3 size: 16 residues. Germline trimming cut 3 bases from V and 0 bases from J; bases unmatched to any gene: 3. CDR1 and CDR2 (germline): LNHDA, SQIVND (reference sequence). The CDR3 region has the DNA TGTGCCAGTAGTATTGGGACAGGGTTAGCCAAAAACATTCAGTACTTC. As protein: CASSIGTGLAKNIQYF.

V usage is TRBV2 and J usage is TRBJ2-7, with no clear D. CDR1 is SNHLY and CDR2 is FYNNEI in the germline V gene. V was cut by 7 bases and J by 2 bases, with 15 bases left in between. The CDR3 extends over 14 amino acids. The CDR3 sequence is CASTLQLEAYEQYF. The CDR3 nucleotides are TGTGCCAGCACTCTACAACTTGAGGCCTACGAGCAGTACTTC.

Concerning this clone itself: Other DNA sequences from this sample encode an identical CDR3 as well. The gene calls are TRBV6-5 and TRBJ2-7; D is unclear. The CDR3 contains 13 residues. Germline V gives CDR1 MNHEY, CDR2 SVGAGI. The germline V and J ends were trimmed by 6 bases and 2 bases, with 11 bases remaining between them. CDR3 sequence (DNA): TGTGCCAGCAGAACGGGTGGGGCCTACGAGCAGTACTTC. It translates to CASRTGGAYEQYF.

CDR3 DNA sequence: TGTGCCAGCAGTTTTAAACAGGGGGCAGTGGACACTGAAGCTTTCTTT. Translation: CASSFKQGAVDTEAFF. V and J are TRBV28 and TRBJ1-1; 9 bases are a match to TRBD1. Germline CDR1 is MDHEN and CDR2 is SYDVKM. V lost 3 bases to trimming and J lost 3 bases; unmatched junction nucleotides: 8. This CDR3 comprises 16 residues.

Remarks on this clone: The sample holds other DNA sequences that translate to the same CDR3. The chain uses TRBV28 and TRBJ1-5, with unresolved D. V was shortened by 0 bases and J by 6 bases, with 3 bases between the two germline ends. Per the germline V gene, CDR1 is MDHEN and CDR2 is SYDVKM. The CDR3 loop spans 12 amino acids. The CDR3 coding sequence is TGTGCCAGCAGTTTATGGAGTCAGCCCCAGCATTTT. Protein: CASSLWSQPQHF.

For this clone: The identical CDR3 is also encoded by other nucleotide sequences in the sample. This chain uses TRBV5-4 with TRBJ1-1, with a tentative D call TRBD1 (6 bases). The germline V and J ends were trimmed by 0 bases and 2 bases, with 8 bases remaining between them. CDR3 length: 14 amino acids. Looked up from germline, CDR1 is SGHNT and CDR2 is YYREEE (reference sequence). CDR3 sequence (DNA): TGTGCCAGCAGCTTGGGGGGGCCTAACACTGAAGCTTTCTTT. Translating it yields CASSLGGPNTEAFF.

The chain links TRBV29-1 to TRBJ2-2; D possibly corresponds to TRBD1 (5 bases). V lost 6 bases and J lost 1, with 12 bases in between. The germline V gene has CDR1 SQVTM and CDR2 ANQGSEA. This CDR3 comprises 14 residues. The CDR3 region has the DNA TGCAGCGTATTAAGGGGCCAGAACACCGGGGAGCTGTTTTTT. It yields the protein CSVLRGQNTGELFF.

In this sample, this clone turned up a few times. This chain connects TRBV5-1 to TRBJ2-7; maybe TRBD1 (6 bases). The length of the CDR3 is 14 residues. The ends were cut back, 4 bases at V and 1 base at J, with 12 bases in the middle. Germline lookup yields CDR1 SGHRS and CDR2 YFSETQ. The CDR3 loop is CASSTSQGSYEQYF. DNA of the CDR3: TGCGCCAGCAGCACCTCCCAGGGGTCCTACGAGCAGTACTTC.

The J gene is TRBJ2-7, the V gene TRBV25-1, with TRBD1 matching 7 bases. CDR3 length equals 14 residues. CDR1 MGHDK and CDR2 SYGVNS come from the germline V gene. The junction had 7 bases not matched to a gene; V was cut back by 5 bases and J by 3 bases. CDR3: CASSPGQEIYEQYF. CDR3 sequence (DNA): TGTGCCAGCAGTCCCGGACAGGAAATCTACGAGCAGTACTTC.

The V call is TRBV5-1, the J call TRBJ1-1; possibly TRBD1 for D (5 bases). The CDR3 has 14 residues. V was cut by 0 bases and J by 8 bases, with 14 bases left in between. Germline values: CDR1 SGHRS, CDR2 YFSETQ. CDR3 bases: TGCGCCAGCAGCTTGGTGGCAGGGAACAACGAAGCTTTCTTT. Encoded protein: CASSLVAGNNEAFF.

This clone has a single count. The chain recombines TRBV7-2 with TRBJ2-7; 7 bases match TRBD2. CDR1 and CDR2 from the germline V gene are SGHTA and FQGNSA. The CDR3 loop spans 13 amino acids. After removal of 8 bases from V and 4 bases from J, the junction contained 8 bases not matched to a gene. The CDR3 coding sequence is TGTGCCAGCCGATGGGCGGGAGCTTACGAGCAGTACTTC. Protein: CASRWAGAYEQYF.

This clone was observed a few times. This chain uses TRBV25-1 with TRBJ2-3; no definite D call. The CDR3 consists of 15 residues. V was clipped by 1 base and J by 0 bases, with 8 bases between them. Per germline, CDR1 MGHDK and CDR2 SYGVNS. The CDR3 here is CASSESEESTDTQYF. In nucleotides, the CDR3 is TGTGCCAGCAGTGAATCTGAGGAGAGCACAGATACGCAGTATTTT.

This chain uses TRBV27 with TRBJ1-1, with D possibly matching TRBD1 (5 bases). V was shortened by 3 bases and J by 3 bases, with 8 bases between the two germline ends. The length of the CDR3 is 13 residues. Per germline, CDR1 MNHEY and CDR2 SMNVEV (reference sequence). The CDR3 loop reads CASSLGPHTEAFF. CDR3 coding DNA: TGTGCCAGCAGTTTGGGACCGCACACTGAAGCTTTCTTT.

This clone appeared a few times. The CDR3 here is CASSLETLSNQPQHF. In nucleotides, the CDR3 is TGTGCCAGCAGCTTGGAAACCCTCAGCAATCAGCCCCAGCATTTT. The chain is built from TRBV7-2 and TRBJ1-5; D call uncertain. The CDR3 length is 15 residues. V lost 3 bases and J lost 1, with 10 bases in between. The germline CDR1 and CDR2 sequences are SGHTA and FQGNSA.

V gene TRBV18 combines with J gene TRBJ1-5; D remains ambiguous. The germline CDR1 and CDR2 sequences are KGHSH and LQKENI. The V end was cut by 1 base, the J end by 6 bases, with 7 bases between. The CDR3 totals 13 residues. CDR3 sequence: CASSPQGGQPQHF. CDR3 bases: TGTGCCAGCTCACCACAGGGCGGTCAGCCCCAGCATTTT. Full variable domain (rest looked up from reference TRBV18 and TRBJ1-5): NAGVMQNPRHLVRRRGQEARLRCSPMKGHSHVYWYRQLPEEGLKFMVYLQKENIIDESGMPKERFSAEFPKEGPSILRIQQVVRGDSAAYFCASSPQGGQPQHFGDGTRLSIL.